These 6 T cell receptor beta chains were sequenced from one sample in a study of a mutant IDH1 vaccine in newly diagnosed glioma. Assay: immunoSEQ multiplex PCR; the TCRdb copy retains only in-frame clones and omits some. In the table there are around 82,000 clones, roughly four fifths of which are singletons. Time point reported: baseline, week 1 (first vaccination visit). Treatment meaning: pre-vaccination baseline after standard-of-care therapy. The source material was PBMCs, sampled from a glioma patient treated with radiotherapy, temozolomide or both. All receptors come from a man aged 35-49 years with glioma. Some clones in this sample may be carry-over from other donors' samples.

CDR3 region: CASSEDRGLNSPLHF. The CDR3 region has the DNA TGTGCCAGCAGTGAAGACAGGGGGCTAAATTCACCCCTCCACTTT. The chain employs TRBV2 and TRBJ1-6; 9 nucleotides line up with TRBD1. Trimming at V came to 1 base and at J to 7 bases, leaving 2 bases not matched to a gene. This CDR3 contains 15 residues. The germline V gene encodes CDR1 SNHLY and CDR2 FYNNEI.

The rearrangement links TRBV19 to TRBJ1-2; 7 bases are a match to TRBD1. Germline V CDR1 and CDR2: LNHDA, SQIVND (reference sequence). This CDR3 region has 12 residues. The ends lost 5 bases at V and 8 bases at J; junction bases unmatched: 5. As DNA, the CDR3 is TGTGCCAGTAGTGCGGAGGGGGCGGGCTACACCTTC. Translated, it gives CASSAEGAGYTF.

CDR3 region: CASSPNRESGGQQFF. DNA of the CDR3: TGTGCCAGCTCACCAAATCGGGAAAGCGGGGGCCAGCAGTTCTTC. The genes are TRBV18 and TRBJ2-1; 8 nucleotides align to TRBD2. Trimming cost V 2 bases and J 11 bases; bases outside gene matches: 11. The CDR3 length is 15 residues. The germline V gene has CDR1 KGHSH and CDR2 LQKENI.

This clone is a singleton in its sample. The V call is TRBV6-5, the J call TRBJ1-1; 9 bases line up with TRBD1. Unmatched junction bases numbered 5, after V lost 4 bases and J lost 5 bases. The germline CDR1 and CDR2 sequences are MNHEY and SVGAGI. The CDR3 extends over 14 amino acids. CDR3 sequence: CASSSDRGSTEAFF. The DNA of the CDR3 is TGTGCCAGCAGTTCGGACAGGGGTTCTACTGAAGCTTTCTTT.

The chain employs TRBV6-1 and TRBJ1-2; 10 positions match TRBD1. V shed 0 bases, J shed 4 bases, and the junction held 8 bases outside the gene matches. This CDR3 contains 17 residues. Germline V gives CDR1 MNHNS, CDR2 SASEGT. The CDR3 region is CASSEAIGTGEGYGYTF. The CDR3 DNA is TGTGCCAGCAGTGAAGCGATAGGGACAGGGGAAGGCTATGGCTACACCTTC.

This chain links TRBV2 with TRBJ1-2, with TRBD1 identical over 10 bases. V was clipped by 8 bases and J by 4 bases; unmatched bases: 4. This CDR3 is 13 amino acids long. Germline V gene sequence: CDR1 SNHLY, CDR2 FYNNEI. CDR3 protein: CASEDRGAYGYTF. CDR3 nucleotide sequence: TGTGCCAGCGAGGACAGGGGGGCCTATGGCTACACCTTC.